Listed below are T cell receptor beta chains from one sample, sequenced in a study of HIV-infected children after antiretroviral therapy interruption. TCRdb processed the 3' RACE reads anew with MiXCR; each CDR3 protein has one entry. The sample holds fewer than 100,000 distinct CDR3 sequences, 6.9% seen once. Source: CD45RA+ CD4+ T cells from PBMCs, pooled from several time points, taken from a donor given antiretroviral therapy, either interrupted or continuous. The origin of the receptors is a pool of human donors with HIV. Both conserved end residues are part of each CDR3. A D gene is named only where the DNA matches it firmly. Some rows mark clone size as missing; the rest say once, few, many or name a class of expanded clone.

>TRBV7-2|TRBJ1-1|11|few|.
TGTGCCAGCAGCTTAGCCAGTGAAGCTTTCTTT
CASSLASEAFF
>TRBV28|TRBJ1-5|15|few|.
TGTGCCAGCATTGAGGGACGCTCCGACAATCAGCCCCAGCATTTT
CASIEGRSDNQPQHF
>TRBV10-3|TRBJ1-1|15|many|TRBD1
TGTGCCATCAGTGAGTTCGACAGGGGGATCACTGAAGCTTTCTTT
CAISEFDRGITEAFF
>TRBV12-3/TRBV12-4|TRBJ2-1|15|many|TRBD2
TGTGCCAGCAATCCGACTAGCGGGGGAGACAATGAGCAGTTCTTC
CASNPTSGGDNEQFF
>TRBV6-5|TRBJ2-3|19|.|TRBD2
TGTGCCAGCCTACGGAGCGGGGGGGTTCGAGGATCTAGCACAGATACGCAGTATTTT
CASLRSGGVRGSSTDTQYF
>TRBV12-3/TRBV12-4|TRBJ2-1|16|few|TRBD1
TGTGCCAGCAGTTTCGTAGGGACAGGGCCCTACAATGAGCAGTTCTTC
CASSFVGTGPYNEQFF
>TRBV10-3|TRBJ2-4|15|few|.
TGTGCCAGCGGTGATGCGGGGACTGGGGGAAACACCTTGTACTTT
CASGDAGTGGNTLYF
>TRBV27|TRBJ2-3|19|many|TRBD2
TGTGCCAGCAGTATTTTAGCGGGGGGGCTGGGCTCTAGCACAGATACGCAGTATTTT
CASSILAGGLGSSTDTQYF
>TRBV5-8|TRBJ2-3|16|many|TRBD2
TGTGCCAGCAGCCGACTAGCCTTCGCTAGCACAGATACGCAGTATTTT
CASSRLAFASTDTQYF
>TRBV7-2|TRBJ2-2|14|many|.
TGTGCCAGCAGCTTAGACAGGAGCACCGGGGAGCTGTTTTTT
CASSLDRSTGELFF
>TRBV6-2/TRBV6-3|TRBJ1-4|14|.|.
TGTGCCAGCAGTTGGGGGGGATTGGAAGAAAAACTGTTTTTT
CASSWGGLEEKLFF
>TRBV7-2|TRBJ1-5|13|many|.
TGTGCCAGCAGCTTTACCAGGGGCCAGCCCCAGCATTTT
CASSFTRGQPQHF
>TRBV19|TRBJ1-5|15|many|.
TGTGCCAGTAGTATCAGGAGGGTCGGCAATCAGCCCCAGCATTTT
CASSIRRVGNQPQHF
>TRBV27|TRBJ2-3|14|many|.
TGTGCCAGCAGGGAGACTCTGGCCACAGATACGCAGTATTTT
CASRETLATDTQYF
>TRBV7-6|TRBJ2-1|15|many|.
TGTGCCAGCAGCGAGCGGACTCCCCTGGGGAATGAGCAGTTCTTC
CASSERTPLGNEQFF
>TRBV20-1|TRBJ2-7|15|.|TRBD1
TGCAGTGCTTGCGCCGGGACAGGGGTTGTTTGCGAGCAGTACTTC
CSACAGTGVVCEQYF
>TRBV29-1|TRBJ2-1|14|.|.
TGCAGCGTTGCCTTAGGCATGGGAAGGAATGAGCAGTTCTTC
CSVALGMGRNEQFF
>TRBV28|TRBJ2-1|15|many|TRBD2
TGTGCCAGCAGAGGAGGACTAGCGGGGGGCAATGAGCAGTTCTTC
CASRGGLAGGNEQFF
>TRBV11-1|TRBJ1-1|17|many|.
TGTGCCAGCAGCTTATCCCCCGGACAGAACATGAACACTGAAGCTTTCTTT
CASSLSPGQNMNTEAFF
>TRBV12-3/TRBV12-4|TRBJ2-2|14|few|.
TGTGCCAGCAAAGCCCACGGGAACACCGGGGAGCTGTTTTTT
CASKAHGNTGELFF
>TRBV7-9|TRBJ2-3|14|many|.
TGTGCCAGCAGCCTCTCGACAAGGCGAGATACGCAGTATTTT
CASSLSTRRDTQYF
>TRBV7-6|TRBJ1-1|15|many|TRBD1
TGTGCCAGCAGCCAAAATCCGGGACAGGGCACTGAAGCTTTCTTT
CASSQNPGQGTEAFF
>TRBV27|TRBJ1-1|14|few|.
TGTGCCAGCAGTTTCGCGGCAGGGAACACTGAAGCTTTCTTT
CASSFAAGNTEAFF
>TRBV12-3/TRBV12-4|TRBJ2-7|13|many|.
TGTGCCAGCAGACCGGGGCCTACCTACGAGCAGGACTTC
CASRPGPTYEQDF
>TRBV11-3|TRBJ1-4|17|many|.
TGTGCCAGCAGCTTAAACACCACCGGAGGAACTAATGAAAAACTGTTTTTT
CASSLNTTGGTNEKLFF